This T cell receptor beta chain was captured by sequencing in a study of blood T cells in healthy people across ages (dated by TCRdb to the mid-2010s). As for the study more broadly: In model experiments, roughly one uniquely barcoded TCR beta cDNA molecule per two T cells was captured by template switching. Using deep sequencing normalized with unique cDNA molecular identifiers, the study measured how TCR beta repertoire diversity changes with age. The donors were divided into four age groups: young (average approximately 16 years), middle-aged (over 35), aged (approximately 62) and long-lived (nearly 85). To avoid experimental bias, donors of different ages were randomly spread across the sequencing lanes. For two donors (one aged 18 to 29 and one aged 80 or older), the study analyzed two additional independent replicas of 1 million unique cDNA reads from the same blood draw.

Broader findings and caveats from the paper: Observed TCR beta diversity per million T cells fell roughly linearly with age, and a significant reduction was already apparent by age around 40. The percentage of naive T cells measured by flow cytometry correlated strongly with observed TCR beta diversity. Estimates of total diversity based on one million sequenced T cells were considered lower bounds and underestimates. Since profiling was done on bulk unsorted PBMCs, naive and antigen-experienced compartments could not be conclusively compared. Because donor CMV infection status was unknown, age-related changes in expanded clonotypes were potentially confounded. The long-lived group showed more naive CD4+ T cells, fewer expanded clones and increased TCR diversity than the aged group, suggesting age selection.

As to this clonotype: Its antigen remains undetermined. Base quality data are lacking; no much larger clone is found one base away.

The CDR3, cysteine through phenylalanine, is 16 amino acids long. The CDR3 DNA has 48 bases and is translated from base 1. V and J lose 6 bases and 0 bases, and a span of 12 bases separates them. The library was obtained by 5' RACE. TCRdb names Illumina HiSeq 2500 as the instrument used. A second PCR of about 7 to 12 cycles was performed with a sample-barcoded 5' primer and a J-beta primer mix. A unique molecular identifier was introduced onto each TCR beta cDNA molecule by a template-switch 5' adaptor carrying 12 random nucleotides. At least 2.5 million CDR3-containing paired-end reads were obtained from each sample. First-strand cDNA was synthesized from all RNA with the Mint cDNA synthesis kit, primed by a TRBC-specific oligonucleotide. After uracil-DNA glycosylase treatment, a first 18-cycle PCR used universal primers M1SS and BC2_uni_R on all cDNA. Concerning the study's data processing: Normalization of each sample was performed by random selection of 1 million high-quality reads, each carrying a distinct molecular identifier. Reads with shared molecular identifiers were discarded instead of being binned into consensus sequences. MiTCR, set to a Q25 quality threshold and the strictest error-elimination algorithm, was used for CDR3 identification, clonotype clustering and error correction. A nonparametric unseen species model with Euler transformation was used to estimate a lower bound on total TCR beta diversity. TCRdb itself trimmed the public reads at Q25 with fastp, ran MiXCR and retained productive beta chains. One record per CDR3 amino acid sequence lists the most common genes and DNA. These V and J calls are TCRdb output, not the study's own analysis. The sample yields more than 1,400,000 distinct CDR3 sequences; approximately 40% were counted once. In total, the top ten clones hold 7.9% of the sample.

Systemically healthy Caucasian individuals from Russia, 39 in total and aged 6 to 90 years, were included as donors. About 10 milliliters of peripheral blood were collected from each donor into EDTA-treated Vacutainer tubes. Ficoll-Paque density-gradient centrifugation was used to isolate PBMCs, with at least 7 million per sample. Trizol reagent was used to extract total RNA from the PBMCs, yielding at least 5 micrograms per sample. For every donor, an aliquot of PBMCs went through flow cytometry to measure the percentages of naive CD45RAhigh/CD27high T cells. The sequence came from a woman under 30 in good health. Sequenced: blood. The rearranged chain carries TRBV12-3 or TRBV12-4 and TRBJ2-6, with the D gene not confidently named. The CDR3 protein sequence reads: CASSQTRSSGANVLTF. The nucleotide sequence is TGTGCCAGCAGCCAAACACGGAGCTCTGGGGCCAACGTCCTGACTTTC.